The rows below give T cell receptor beta chains drawn from one sample of a study of cytomegalovirus exposure and HLA in healthy donors. Here immunoSEQ multiplex PCR was the method, and the copy in TCRdb shows in-frame clones only, minus some. The table records 120,000 or so clones, approximately 78% of them present only once. Sequencing was performed on PBMCs. These receptors originate from a man aged 25-45 years in good health and CMV-seropositive. The CDR3 runs from the conserved cysteine through the conserved F or W. The D gene is left open where the match is weak. The size entry is marked missing in some rows and otherwise reads once, few, many or a size class.

>TRBJ1-2|TRBD1|-|TRBV7-9
TGTGCCAGCAGCTTAGCGTCAGGACAGGGCCGCGGTGGCTACACCTTC
CASSLASGQGRGGYTF
>TRBJ2-5|TRBD1|-|TRBV18
TGTGCCAGCTCACCCATCAGAGCAGACAGGGCTTTAGAGACCCAGTACTTC
CASSPIRADRALETQYF
>TRBJ2-5|-|-|TRBV4-3
TGCGCCAGCAGCCGTACCGAGGGGACCCAGTACTTC
CASSRTEGTQYF
>TRBJ2-2|TRBD2|few|TRBV2
TGTGCCAGCAGTGCAGCGACTAGCCTGAACACCGGGGAGCTGTTTTTT
CASSAATSLNTGELFF
>TRBJ1-5|TRBD1|-|TRBV2
TGTGCCAGCAGGATGGGACAGGGTGGAGGGCAGCCCCAGCATTTT
CASRMGQGGGQPQHF
>TRBJ2-3|TRBD2|-|TRBV18
TGTGCCAGCTCACCTATAGGACTCGCGGGAGCCGCCCCATATACGCAGTATTTT
CASSPIGLAGAAPYTQYF
>TRBJ2-7|-|-|TRBV15
TGTGCCACCAGCAGACACTCCCTCGGGACTTATAGCTCCTACGAGCAGTACTTC
CATSRHSLGTYSSYEQYF
>TRBJ2-7|TRBD1|-|TRBV7-2
TGTGCCAGCAGCTCCCGGGACAGGAGTCGGCTTACCCGACTCTACGAGCAGTACTTC
CASSSRDRSRLTRLYEQYF
>TRBJ2-7|-|-|TRBV6-5
TGTGCCAGCAGTCCGGGACAAGGGTCCTACGAGCAGTACTTC
CASSPGQGSYEQYF
>TRBJ1-2|TRBD1|-|TRBV7-2
TGTGCCAGCAGCTTACAGGGGGTCTATGGCTACACCTTC
CASSLQGVYGYTF
>TRBJ2-7|TRBD1|-|TRBV30
TGTGCCTGTAAGGGACAGCTTTACGAGCAGTACTTC
CACKGQLYEQYF
>TRBJ2-5|-|-|TRBV6-6
TGTGCCAGCAGTTACCGAGGTGAGGAGACCCAGTACTTC
CASSYRGEETQYF
>TRBJ1-1|TRBD1|once|TRBV19
TGTGCCAGTAGTCTTAATGGACAGGTTGAAGCTTTCTTT
CASSLNGQVEAFF
>TRBJ2-3|-|-|TRBV28
TGTGCCAGCAGTCCACAGTCCACAGATACGCAGTATTTT
CASSPQSTDTQYF
>TRBJ2-7|-|-|TRBV4-3
TGCGCCAGCAGTCAAGGGGAACGGGAAAGGTCGTACGAGCAGTACTTC
CASSQGERERSYEQYF
>TRBJ2-5|-|-|TRBV27
TGTGCCAGCAGTTTTCTACCGGGACAAGAGACCCAGTACTTC
CASSFLPGQETQYF
>TRBJ1-2|-|-|TRBV5-6
TGTGCCAGCAGCCTTACAGGGATGGTGGCCGGCTACACCTTC
CASSLTGMVAGYTF
>TRBJ2-1|-|once|TRBV27
TGTGCCAGCAGTTTGCGAGAGGACAATGAGCAGTTCTTC
CASSLREDNEQFF
>TRBJ2-3|TRBD2|-|TRBV23-1
TGCGCCAGCAGTTTAAACCCTAGCGGGAATACTAGCACAGATACGCAGTATTTT
CASSLNPSGNTSTDTQYF
>TRBJ1-2|-|-|TRBV7-9
TGTGCCAGCAGCCAACAGGGTTGGGACGGCTACACCTTC
CASSQQGWDGYTF
>TRBJ1-2|TRBD1|-|TRBV13
TGTGCCAGCAGCGCAAGGGACAGCATCTATGGCTACACCTTC
CASSARDSIYGYTF
>TRBJ2-1|TRBD1|-|TRBV19
TGTGCCAGTAGTCCCCAGGGACAGGGAAGGGAATTGAATGAGCAGTTCTTC
CASSPQGQGRELNEQFF
>TRBJ2-1|-|-|TRBV30
TGTGCCTGGAGTGCCTCTAGATACAATGAGCAGTTCTTC
CAWSASRYNEQFF
>TRBJ2-5|-|-|TRBV2
TGTGCCAGTACGAAGGACAGTCAAGAGACCCAGTACTTC
CASTKDSQETQYF
>TRBJ1-5|-|-|TRBV5-1
TGCGCCAGCAGCTTGGGAGGAGTTAGCAATCAGCCCCAGCATTTT
CASSLGGVSNQPQHF
>TRBJ2-1|TRBD2|-|TRBV9
TGTGCCAGCAGCGTAGCCCCCGCGGGAGGGAATGTGAATGAGCAGTTCTTC
CASSVAPAGGNVNEQFF
>TRBJ2-7|TRBD2|few|TRBV27
TGTGCCAGCAGTTACGGGACTAGCGGGTCCTACGAGCAGTACTTC
CASSYGTSGSYEQYF
>TRBJ1-1|-|-|TRBV7-2
TGTGCCAGCAGCCCGCAGATCGGGGGTGAAGCTTTCTTT
CASSPQIGGEAFF
>TRBJ2-7|TRBD1|-|TRBV19
TGTGCCAGTAGAACAGGGGCCACGCCGACCTACGAGCAGTACTTC
CASRTGATPTYEQYF
>TRBJ1-5|TRBD1|-|TRBV7-8
TGTGCCAGCAGCTTAGAAGTGACAGGGACCTACAATCAGCCCCAGCATTTT
CASSLEVTGTYNQPQHF
>TRBJ2-3|TRBD2|-|TRBV5-1
TGCGCCAGCAGTCGGACTAGCGGTAGCACAGATACGCAGTATTTT
CASSRTSGSTDTQYF
>TRBJ2-2|-|few|TRBV7-3
TGTGCCAGCAGCTTCCCGGGGAACACCGGGGAGCTGTTTTTT
CASSFPGNTGELFF
>TRBJ2-5|-|-|TRBV4-2
TGTGCCAGCAGCCAAGATAAGGGGGTAGGAGAGACCCAGTACTTC
CASSQDKGVGETQYF
>TRBJ1-1|-|-|TRBV21-1
TGTGCCAGCAGCAAAGGAAAAGAAGGAGATCCGGTAGTCAGGGGGAACACTGAAGCTTTCTTT
CASSKGKEGDPVVRGNTEAFF
>TRBJ2-7|TRBD1|-|TRBV6-5
TGTGCCAGCAGCTCGGGACAGGGGGCGCGGGAGCAGTACTTC
CASSSGQGAREQYF
>TRBJ2-1|TRBD2|-|TRBV6-4
TGTGCCAGCAGTGAGGCTAGCGGAGCCTACAATGAGCAGTTCTTC
CASSEASGAYNEQFF
>TRBJ1-1|-|-|TRBV4-1
TGCGCCAGCAGCCAAATTAAGGGGTACGCTGAAGCTTTCTTT
CASSQIKGYAEAFF
>TRBJ1-2|TRBD1|-|TRBV6-6
TGTGCCAGCAGTACCAGGGGGTCTAACTATGGCTACACCTTC
CASSTRGSNYGYTF
>TRBJ2-1|TRBD2|-|TRBV7-3
TGTGCCAGCAGCTTACCGGGCGGGAGGAAAAATGAGCAGTTCTTC
CASSLPGGRKNEQFF
>TRBJ2-7|TRBD2|-|TRBV18
TGTGCCAGCTCCCGGACTAGCGGGAGGGCCCTGTACGAGCAGTACTTC
CASSRTSGRALYEQYF
>TRBJ1-1|-|-|TRBV6-6
TGTGCCAGCAGTTACGGGCTTTTAAGAGACACTGAAGCTTTCTTT
CASSYGLLRDTEAFF
>TRBJ2-2|TRBD2|-|TRBV6-1
TGTGCCAGCATTCGACTAGCGGGAGTACCCGGGGAGCTGTTTTTT
CASIRLAGVPGELFF
>TRBJ1-2|-|-|TRBV14
TGTGCCAGCAGCCAAGATCCTACCTTACATGGCTACACCTTC
CASSQDPTLHGYTF
>TRBJ1-1|-|-|TRBV29-1
TGCAGCGTTTCAGGCAGCTTCGTCCCTGAAGCTTTCTTT
CSVSGSFVPEAFF
>TRBJ2-7|TRBD2|-|TRBV7-8
TGTGCCAGCAGCTTACCGGGGGGGAGGAGGGGGGAGCAGTACTTC
CASSLPGGRRGEQYF
>TRBJ2-1|-|-|TRBV7-8
TGTGCCAGCAGCTTAGCACTAGAAAACAATGAGCAGTTCTTC
CASSLALENNEQFF
>TRBJ2-7|TRBD2|-|TRBV27
TGTGCCAGCAGTTTCAAGCGGGGGCCCTCAGGCGAGCAGTACTTC
CASSFKRGPSGEQYF
>TRBJ2-7|-|-|TRBV4-2
TGTGCCAGCAGCCAAGTTGGTGCTAGCGTAACCTACGAGCAGTACTTC
CASSQVGASVTYEQYF
>TRBJ2-1|-|-|TRBV14
TGTGCCAGCAGCATAAACTATGAGCAGTTCTTC
CASSINYEQFF
>TRBJ2-3|-|-|TRBV5-1
TGCGCCAGCAGCTCCGCGGTTGGAGATACGCAGTATTTT
CASSSAVGDTQYF
>TRBJ2-7|TRBD1|-|TRBV15
TGTGCCACCAGCAAGACAGGGGGGAGCTACGAGCAGTACTTC
CATSKTGGSYEQYF